These 30 T cell receptor beta chains came from one sample sequenced in a study of tumor-infiltrating lymphocytes in primary liver carcinoma. Reverse transcription of roughly 0.45 ug total RNA with a constant-region primer produced TCR beta cDNA. ARM-PCR, slightly modified, supplied the TCR beta libraries through three nested multiplex PCR rounds. The first two PCR rounds used TRBV1-TRBV30 forward primers with a C-beta reverse primer, about 10 cycles each. TCRdb passed the multiplex PCR reads through MiXCR, listing each CDR3 protein once. Among over 250,000 distinct CDR3 sequences listed, around three fifths were seen once. Extraction also yielded germline DNA, while blood RNA was obtained from unsorted whole blood. The sample taken for sequencing was peripheral blood. These TCRs come from a woman in her thirties with primary liver carcinoma and hepatitis B virus infection.

The gene calls are TRBV6-5 and TRBJ2-2; TRBD2 agrees at 12 bases. Losses at the gene ends were 2 bases for V and 9 bases for J; bases not matched to a gene: 10. Germline CDR1 and CDR2: MNHEY and SVGAGI. The CDR3 contains 17 residues. The CDR3 here is CASSYPPPSGRVRELFF. The CDR3 DNA follows: TGTGCCAGCAGTTACCCTCCCCCTAGCGGGAGGGTAAGGGAGCTGTTTTTT.

About this clonotype: Here the CDR3 omits its conserved ending phenylalanine or tryptophan, so a read error is the likely source. The chain couples TRBV11-2 to TRBJ2-7; possible D gene TRBD2, 6 bases. The V gene lost 7 bases and the J gene lost 7 bases, with 11 bases spanning the gap. The germline V gene has CDR1 SGHAT and CDR2 FQNNGV. The CDR3 loop spans 11 amino acids. CDR3 nucleotides: TGTGCCAGCAACCAGGGAGGTGAGCAGTACCTC. Translating gives CASNQGGEQYL.

In its sample, this clonotype was seen many times. This sequence joins TRBV6-2 or TRBV6-3 and TRBJ2-2; D is uncertain. CDR1 and CDR2 (germline): MNHEY, SVGEGT. The CDR3 covers 12 residues. V shed 8 bases and J shed 4 bases, with 8 bases lying between them. The CDR3 loop is CASSRPTGELFF. In nucleotides, the CDR3 is TGTGCCAGCTCCCGTCCCACCGGGGAGCTGTTTTTT.

Of note for this clonotype: Possible read error: a much larger clone is one base away. J is TRBJ1-1 and V is TRBV5-6, with a possible D match to TRBD1 (5 bases). Germline V gene sequence: CDR1 SGHDT, CDR2 YYEEEE. This CDR3 contains 13 residues. CDR3 in DNA: TGTGCCAACAGCTTGCCCGGACACCGTGAAGCTTTCTTT. Amino acid sequence: CANSLPGHREAFF.

This clonotype showed up many times. The rearrangement uses TRBV29-1 and TRBJ2-7, with D perhaps matching TRBD2 (6 bases). V lost 7 bases to trimming and J lost 7 bases, with 20 bases between them. CDR1 and CDR2 (germline): SQVTM, ANQGSEA. The CDR3 extends over 13 amino acids. The CDR3 DNA follows: TGCAGCGCGTTAGGGACTGATCTACTGGAGCAGTACTTC. Its protein product is CSALGTDLLEQYF.

Regarding this clonotype: Being one base from a much bigger clone, this may be a read error. Since no conserved phenylalanine or tryptophan closes the CDR3, a read error is the likely cause. The CDR3 spells CASSQDGPRGETQYS. The CDR3 DNA is TGTGCCAGCAGCCAAGATGGGCCCCGAGGGGAGACCCAGTACTCC. The chain employs TRBV4-1 and TRBJ2-5; maybe TRBD2 (5 bases). Germline CDR1 reads MGHRA; CDR2 reads YSYEKL. The CDR3 runs 15 residues.

CDR3 sequence (DNA): TGTGCCTGGAGTGTAGGGCTCCTGCCATTCTTT. Its protein is CAWSVGLLPFF. The V call is TRBV30, the J call TRBJ1-1, with no clear D. In germline, CDR1 is GTSNPN, CDR2 SVGIG (reference sequence). This CDR3 comprises 11 residues. V was cut by 0 bases and J by 14 bases, with 13 bases left in between.

This clonotype was seen a handful of times. The CDR3 sequence is CASSRLAGVDEQYF. The CDR3 DNA reads as TGTGCCAGCTCACGACTAGCGGGAGTTGACGAGCAGTACTTC. The J gene is TRBJ2-7, the V gene TRBV6-6; 12 bases map to TRBD2. This CDR3 spans 14 amino acids. Germline lookup yields CDR1 MNHNY and CDR2 SVGAGI (reference sequence). Trimming cost V 8 bases and J 5 bases; bases outside gene matches: 7.

This sequence joins TRBV11-2 and TRBJ1-2; D gene uncertain. The germline V and J ends were trimmed by 8 bases and 5 bases, with 12 bases remaining between them. There are 12 residues in the CDR3. Germline V gene sequence: CDR1 SGHAT, CDR2 FQNNGV. The CDR3 bases are TGTGCCAGCCTGGGTAACGCTTATGGCTACACCTTC. The encoded protein is CASLGNAYGYTF.

Turning to this clonotype: A much larger clonotype is one base distant, so this may be a read error. The chain uses TRBV28 and TRBJ1-5, with 8 bases lining up with TRBD1. V lost 5 bases, J lost 4 bases, and 7 bases stayed unmatched. CDR1 and CDR2 from the germline V gene are MDHEN and SYDVKM. The CDR3 loop spans 15 amino acids. The CDR3 spells CASSLRRGQNQPQHF. The CDR3 bases are TGTGCCAGCAGTCTCCGCAGGGGGCAAAATCAGCCCCAGCATTTT.

At least ten counts were recorded for this clonotype. The chain carries TRBV6-1 and TRBJ2-1, with TRBD2 matching 10 bases. V was clipped by 6 bases and J by 6 bases; unmatched bases: 5. The V gene's germline CDR1 is MNHNS and CDR2 SASEGT. The CDR3 runs 14 residues. The CDR3 sequence is CASRELAGANEQFF. The CDR3 coding sequence is TGTGCCAGCAGGGAGCTAGCGGGAGCCAATGAGCAGTTCTTC.

The table lists this clonotype with a few counts. The DNA for the CDR3 is TGTGCCAGCACTCCCAGAGAGCGGGTCCAAGAGACCCAGTACTTC. This codes for CASTPRERVQETQYF. V and J are TRBV6-1 and TRBJ2-5; tentatively, D is TRBD2 (6 bases). Germline V lookup: CDR1 MNHNS, CDR2 SASEGT. V was shortened by 7 bases and J by 1 base, with 16 bases between the two germline ends. The CDR3 has 15 amino acids.

In its sample, this clonotype was seen a few times. This chain joins TRBV6-5 and TRBJ2-5; unclear D gene. CDR1 and CDR2 (germline): MNHEY, SVGAGI. The length of the CDR3 is 13 residues. V was clipped by 6 bases and J by 5 bases, with 13 bases between them. The CDR3 DNA follows: TGTGCCAGCAGCCTTTACAGCTGGGAGACCCAGTACTTC. This translates into CASSLYSWETQYF.

Only a few counts were recorded for this clonotype. The junction does not match germline at one end; this may be a read error. The chain is built from TRBV4-2 and TRBJ2-7; D remains unclear. CDR1 is LGHNA and CDR2 is YNFKEQ in the germline V gene. The CDR3 runs to 13 residues. The CDR3 reads CASSQDGFYEQYF. As DNA, the CDR3 is TGTGCCAGCAGCCAGGACGGATTCTACGAGCAGTATTTC.

Of note for this clonotype: A read error may be the cause here, since a much bigger clone is one base away. The chain is built from TRBV2 and TRBJ2-1, with D possibly matching TRBD1 (5 bases). The germline V gene has CDR1 SNHLY and CDR2 FYNNEI. CDR3 length: 15 amino acids. Here the CDR3 reads CATSETRIGANEQFF. The CDR3 DNA is TGTGCCACCAGTGAAACGCGAATAGGGGCCAATGAGCAGTTCTTC.

The rearrangement uses TRBV10-3 and TRBJ1-2; perhaps TRBD1 as D (5 bases). The germline V gene has CDR1 ENHRY and CDR2 SYGVKD. Trimming stripped 10 bases from V and 10 bases from J, with 19 bases between. This CDR3 is built from 12 residues. The CDR3 bases are TGTGCCACCGCGGGACCTACGGGAGACTACACCTTC. This sequence encodes CATAGPTGDYTF.

About this clonotype: One end of the junction is discordant with germline, which a read error may explain. The J gene is TRBJ1-5, the V gene TRBV12-3 or TRBV12-4; D is possibly TRBD1 (5 bases). CDR3 size: 16 residues. CDR3 region: CDSSDRDGPHNQPQHF. DNA for the CDR3: TGTGACAGCAGCGATAGGGACGGGCCTCACAATCAGCCCCAGCATTTT.

This chain connects TRBV29-1 to TRBJ1-1; D is perhaps TRBD1 (6 bases). In germline, CDR1 is SQVTM, CDR2 ANQGSEA. This CDR3 contains 15 residues. V lost 0 bases, J lost 5 bases, and 16 bases lay in between. The CDR3 sequence is CSVEDLDRRGTEAFF. The CDR3 nucleotides are TGCAGCGTTGAAGATCTCGACAGGCGGGGTACTGAAGCTTTCTTT.

Notes on this clonotype: One junction end disagrees with the germline gene, perhaps due to a read error. The rearrangement uses TRBV11-2 and TRBJ2-3, with 9 positions matching TRBD1. The CDR3 is 11 amino acids. CDR1 is SGHAT and CDR2 is FQNNGV in the germline V gene. CDR3 nucleotides: TGTGCCTGCAGTCCGGGACAGGGTGCATATTTT. This translates into CACSPGQGAYF.

The sample holds a few counts of this clonotype. This chain links TRBV7-8 with TRBJ2-1; TRBD2 matches 9 bases. With 0 bases clipped from V and 5 bases from J, the junction kept 8 bases outside the gene matches. The length of the CDR3 is 17 residues. Germline V gives CDR1 SGHVS, CDR2 FQNEAQ. Written as DNA, the CDR3 is TGTGCCAGCAGCTTAGCGAGGGCGGGAGGGCCCCACAATGAGCAGTTCTTC. This gives the protein CASSLARAGGPHNEQFF. Using reference TRBV7-8 and TRBJ2-1 for the parts outside the CDR3, the full variable domain is GAGVSQSPRYKVAKRGQDVALRCDPISGHVSLFWYQQALGQGPEFLTYFQNEAQLDKSGLPSDRFFAERPEGSVSTLKIQRTQQEDSAVYLCASSLARAGGPHNEQFFGPGTRLTVL.

With respect to this clonotype: This may be a read error: a much more frequent sequence differs by one nucleotide. A read error is likely, as this CDR3 ends without the conserved phenylalanine or tryptophan. The rearrangement uses TRBV6-2 or TRBV6-3 and TRBJ2-7; 12 bases fit TRBD2. The germline V gene encodes CDR1 MNHEY and CDR2 SVGEGT. V lost 6 bases to trimming and J lost 4 bases; unmatched junction nucleotides: 4. The CDR3 is 14 residues long. The CDR3 spells CASSTGTSGYEQYL. CDR3 nucleotide sequence: TGTGCCAGCAGCACCGGGACTAGCGGGTACGAGCAGTACCTC.

Remarks on this clonotype: The missing conserved phenylalanine or tryptophan at the end of this CDR3 makes a read error likely. The chain employs TRBV12-3 or TRBV12-4 and TRBJ2-5, with D possibly being TRBD2 (6 bases). The V and J ends lost 6 bases and 2 bases respectively, with 25 bases between them. CDR3 length: 18 residues. CDR3 DNA sequence: TGTGCCAGCAGCCCCGCTGGGGCGCGACGGAGGGGACAAGAGACCCAGTACCTC. It is translated as CASSPAGARRRGQETQYL.

As for this clonotype: It may be a read error: a sequence one base away is much more abundant. The chain employs TRBV6-5 and TRBJ1-6; D is ambiguous. V was pared by 5 bases and J by 2 bases, with 16 bases between. The germline gives CDR1 MNHEY, CDR2 SVGAGI. The CDR3 has 17 residues. The CDR3 region has the DNA TGTGCCAGCAGTCGCGCCCCCGGGAGCACCTATAATTCACCCCTCCACTTT. This sequence encodes CASSRAPGSTYNSPLHF.

In this sample, this clonotype turned up a few times. V and J are TRBV28 and TRBJ2-7; D assignment may be TRBD1 or TRBD2 (6 bases each). The CDR3 has 14 residues. Germline V CDR1 and CDR2: MDHEN, SYDVKM. V shed 6 bases and J shed 2 bases, with 14 bases lying between them. The CDR3 is CASREGGPAYEQYF. The CDR3, as DNA: TGTGCCAGCAGGGAAGGGGGGCCGGCCTACGAGCAGTACTTC. Using reference TRBV28 and TRBJ2-7 for the parts outside the CDR3, the full variable domain is DVKVTQSSRYLVKRTGEKVFLECVQDMDHENMFWYRQDPGLGLRLIYFSYDVKMKEKGDIPEGYSVSREKKERFSLILESASTNQTSMYLCASREGGPAYEQYFGPGTRLTVT.

On this clonotype: A much larger clone differs from this one at a single base, so this may be a read error. The chain carries TRBV4-1 and TRBJ1-1; TRBD1 agrees at 7 bases. The CDR3 sequence is 14 residues long. CDR1 and CDR2 (germline): MGHRA, YSYEKL. In DNA form, the CDR3 reads TGCGCCAGCAGCCAAGGACAGGGAGACACTGAAGCTTTATTT. Amino acids: CASSQGQGDTEALF.

Notes on this clonotype: The germline gene is not matched at one end of the junction; a read error may be the cause. The CDR3 is CANSSSSGRDTQYF. CDR3 coding DNA: TGTGCCAACAGCTCGTCCAGCGGTCGGGATACGCAGTATTTT. The chain joins TRBV7-8 to TRBJ2-3; tentatively, D is TRBD2 (5 bases). In germline, CDR1 is SGHVS, CDR2 FQNEAQ. CDR3 length: 14 residues.

With respect to this clonotype: Here the CDR3 omits its conserved ending phenylalanine or tryptophan, so a read error is the likely source. The V gene is TRBV6-5, the J gene TRBJ2-1; D uncertain. CDR3 size: 13 residues. Trimming took 2 bases from V and 7 from J, leaving 9 bases between them. Germline V gives CDR1 MNHEY, CDR2 SVGAGI. DNA for the CDR3: TGTGCCAGCAGTTACAGATATGGGAATGAGCAGTTCCTC. Translation gives CASSYRYGNEQFL.

In the case of this clonotype: The CDR3 end shows no conserved phenylalanine or tryptophan, and so a read error is likely. The chain recombines TRBV11-2 with TRBJ2-5; D unresolved. From germline, CDR1 is SGHAT and CDR2 FQNNGV. The V end was cut by 2 bases, the J end by 9 bases, with 7 bases between. The CDR3 has 11 residues. The CDR3 here is CASSLRWAQYI. CDR3 sequence (DNA): TGTGCCAGCAGCTTAAGATGGGCCCAGTACATC.

As concerns this clonotype: One junction end does not reproduce the germline sequence, and a read error may be involved. This CDR3 reads CASSPFLGGRPQLF. In nucleotides, the CDR3 is TGTGCCAGCAGCCCCTTCCTTGGGGGCCGGCCCCAGCTTTTT. V and J are TRBV7-8 and TRBJ1-5, with D possibly TRBD1 on 6 matching bases. Per germline, CDR1 SGHVS and CDR2 FQNEAQ. This CDR3 is built from 14 residues.

This clonotype was counted between two and nine times. The J gene is TRBJ2-1, the V gene TRBV14; D perhaps matches TRBD1 (6 bases). CDR1 is SGHDN, CDR2 FVKESK, per germline. The CDR3 extends over 14 amino acids. V lost 3 bases, J lost 4 bases, and 10 bases lay in between. CDR3 DNA: TGTGCCAGCAGCCACCCGGACAGTTACAATGAGCAGTTCTTC. It specifies CASSHPDSYNEQFF.